Described below is a single TCR beta chain sequence and its context. The source of the sample is a study of blood T cell repertoires in COVID-19. Study in general: Specimens from acute and convalescent COVID-19 originated in the United States, Italy and Spain. In each case, the material was cDNA or gDNA derived from T cells, B-cell-depleted T cells, or PBMCs.

The authors' processing: The assay estimated nucleated cells by amplifying reference gene primers. Profiling relied on immunoSEQ multiplex PCR, and the TCRdb table lists in-frame clones only, not all of them. Clonal size and the V and J genes are those of that table, whereas D and trimming came from the DNA. The sample consists of some 130,000 clones, about 77% of them appearing once. V gave up 10 bases and J gave up 6 bases; unmatched junction bases: 20. Germline CDR1 and CDR2: ENHRY and SYGVKD. The CDR3 sequence is 17 residues long. This chain joins TRBV10-3 and TRBJ2-1; 8 nucleotides align to TRBD2. The receptor was isolated from a man older than 75 with acute or convalescent COVID-19. Sequenced sample: peripheral blood. The CDR3 spells CATRPGLLSGGGNEQFF. CDR3 sequence (DNA): TGTGCCACTCGCCCCGGTCTGCTGAGCGGGGGAGGCAATGAGCAGTTCTTC.